This T cell receptor (beta chain) derives from a study of human T cells and chemical hapten exposure. The time point is: patch test 2, 6 weeks after DPC sensitization. Treatment here: therapeutic diphenylcyclopropenone sensitization with weekly scalp DPC. TCRdb independently ran MiXCR on the RACE reads; one entry per CDR3 protein. The sample lists tens of thousands of distinct CDR3 sequences; 6.5% to 8% were seen once. Sequencing used whole blood, obtained in connection with sensitization to the hapten diphenylcyclopropenone (DPC). This receptor was taken from a woman aged 25 to 39 with alopecia areata. Some clones in this sample may be carry-over from other donors' samples.

CDR3 protein: CASSQLRQNTGELFF. The CDR3 coding sequence is TGTGCCAGCAGCCAATTGCGGCAGAACACCGGGGAGCTGTTTTTT. The chain uses TRBV14 and TRBJ2-2, with no clear D. The V and J ends lost 2 bases and 1 base respectively, with 8 bases between them. Looked up from germline, CDR1 is SGHDN and CDR2 is FVKESK. The CDR3 totals 15 residues.